These T cell receptor beta chains were read from a single sample in a study of shared clonotypes between healthy human individuals. Sequenced by immunoSEQ multiplex PCR; TCRdb stores in-frame clones only, minus some. The sample has around 1.9 million clones, roughly 93% seen once. Source material: naive CD8+ T cells from PBMCs. These TCRs come from a man aged 18 to 30 in good health. Some clones in this sample may be carry-over from other donors' samples. CDR3s include the opening cysteine and the closing phenylalanine or tryptophan. Each record gives: D gene, V gene, CDR3 length, J gene, clone size, CDR3 DNA, CDR3 protein. The D gene is left open where the match is weak. Where a row states a size, it is once, few, many or the class of an expanded clone; other rows omit it.

NA	TRBV4-1	16	TRBJ2-3	NA	TGCGCCAGCAGCCAAGGGGGATTGTCTAGCACAGATACGCAGTATTTT	CASSQGGLSSTDTQYF
NA	TRBV6-1	14	TRBJ1-4	NA	TGTGCCAGCAGAGCCAGGGACCTTAATGAAAAACTGTTTTTT	CASRARDLNEKLFF
NA	TRBV7-9	14	TRBJ2-7	NA	TGTGCCAGCAGCCCGCCCGGTGGCTCCTACGAGCAGTACTTC	CASSPPGGSYEQYF
NA	TRBV15	13	TRBJ2-5	NA	TGTGCCACCAGCAGAGATGTCGGAGAGACCCAGTACTTC	CATSRDVGETQYF
TRBD1	TRBV9	15	TRBJ2-6	NA	TGTGCCAGCAGCCCCTGGGACAGTAGGGTGAGCGTCCTGACTTTC	CASSPWDSRVSVLTF
TRBD2	TRBV7-9	15	TRBJ2-7	NA	TGTGCCAGCAGCTTCAGTGGGCGGGAGGAGTACGAGCAGTACTTC	CASSFSGREEYEQYF
NA	TRBV7-8	14	TRBJ2-7	NA	TGTGCCAGCAGCTTTGCCGGCGCGAGCTACGAGCAGTACTTC	CASSFAGASYEQYF
NA	TRBV10-3	15	TRBJ1-4	NA	TGTGCCATCAGTGAGACACAGGGAGGAAATGAAAAACTGTTTTTT	CAISETQGGNEKLFF
TRBD2	TRBV4-2	19	TRBJ2-7	NA	TGTGCCAGCAGCCAAGAATTGGGACTAGCGGGAGGCCCCTCCTACGAGCAGTACTTC	CASSQELGLAGGPSYEQYF
NA	TRBV5-1	15	TRBJ1-1	NA	TGCGCCAGCAGCCTTAGTGGAAATGGGTACACTGAAGCTTTCTTT	CASSLSGNGYTEAFF
NA	TRBV9	14	TRBJ1-4	NA	TGTGCCAGCGGGAGCCCGGAAGGGGGTGAAAAACTGTTTTTT	CASGSPEGGEKLFF
NA	TRBV11-2	13	TRBJ1-5	NA	TGTGCCAGCAGCCGGACCGGGAGCCAGCCCCAGCATTTT	CASSRTGSQPQHF
TRBD1	TRBV6-5	14	TRBJ1-1	once	TGTGCCAGCAGTTACGGGACAGCCTACACTGAAGCTTTCTTT	CASSYGTAYTEAFF
NA	TRBV19	14	TRBJ2-7	NA	TGTGCCAGTAGTATAGAAGGCAACCAGTACGAGCAGTACTTC	CASSIEGNQYEQYF
TRBD1	TRBV27	16	TRBJ2-7	NA	TGTGCCAGCGATTCCCGGGACCCTGAACAGGGGTACGAGCAGTACTTC	CASDSRDPEQGYEQYF
NA	TRBV27	11	TRBJ2-1	NA	TGTGCCACCCTGGTCTCCGGCCGGCAGTTCTTC	CATLVSGRQFF
TRBD2	TRBV30	15	TRBJ2-7	once	TGTGCCTGGAGTGTAAGTAGCGGGAGCTCCTACGAGCAGTACTTC	CAWSVSSGSSYEQYF
NA	TRBV30	13	TRBJ1-5	once	TGTGCCTGGAGTGAAGGGGGAGGTCAGCCCCAGCATTTT	CAWSEGGGQPQHF
NA	TRBV5-4	14	TRBJ2-1	NA	TGTGCCAGCAGAGACCGCAGCTCCTACAATGAGCAGTTCTTC	CASRDRSSYNEQFF
TRBD2	TRBV5-1	19	TRBJ2-7	NA	TGCGCCAGCAGCAGCATCCCCCGGGAAGCGGGAACTATCTCCTACGAGCAGTACTTC	CASSSIPREAGTISYEQYF
NA	TRBV6-1	14	TRBJ2-7	NA	TGTGCCAGCAGTGTGGTAAAAGGGTCAAGCGAGCAGTACTTC	CASSVVKGSSEQYF
NA	TRBV27	14	TRBJ1-2	once	TGTGCCAGCAGTTTAAGCGGATCTAACTATGGCTACACCTTC	CASSLSGSNYGYTF